One and the same sample provided the 18 T cell receptor beta chains below, sequenced in a study of T cells in Graves' hyperthyroidism and ophthalmopathy. Amplification of TCR beta CDR3 regions used RNA as the template. During a first-round RT-PCR of the TCR CDR3, the HTBI primer set was used. TCRdb processed the multiplex PCR reads anew with MiXCR; each CDR3 protein has one entry. The table records about 480,000 distinct CDR3 sequences, 13% to 15% of them present only once. The sequenced sample was blood. These receptors originate from a woman aged 18-29 years with Graves' hyperthyroidism.

This clonotype has a handful of counts. V gene TRBV10-3 combines with J gene TRBJ2-7; TRBD2 matches 11 bases. The CDR3 is made up of 16 amino acids. Trimming took 3 bases from V and 5 from J; bases not matched to a gene: 9. Per the germline V gene, CDR1 is ENHRY and CDR2 is SYGVKD. The CDR3 coding sequence is TGTGCCATCAGTGATTCAGGGACTAGCGGAAGGAACGAGCAGTACGTC. It translates to CAISDSGTSGRNEQYV.

This clonotype was detected only a few times. The CDR3 loop reads CSARGTGGYEQYF. Here the CDR3 DNA reads TGCAGTGCTAGAGGGACAGGGGGCTACGAGCAGTACTTC. The chain joins TRBV20-1 to TRBJ2-7; 10 positions match TRBD1. CDR1 DFQATT and CDR2 SNEGSKA come from the germline V gene (reference sequence). The V gene end was trimmed by 1 base and the J gene end by 3 bases; junction bases not matched to a gene: 0. The CDR3 runs to 13 residues.

This clonotype was observed many times. The chain combines TRBV7-3 with TRBJ2-5, with 8 positions matching TRBD2. This CDR3 is 15 amino acids long. Germline loops: CDR1 SGHTA, CDR2 FQGTGA. Trimming cost V 4 bases and J 5 bases; bases outside gene matches: 9. CDR3 nucleotides: TGTGCCAGCAGCTATGGGGTAGCGGGAATGGAGACCCAGTACTTC. This encodes CASSYGVAGMETQYF.

The table lists this clonotype with many counts. The rearrangement joins TRBV27 to TRBJ1-1; D gene uncertain. Trimming took off 6 bases at V and 1 base at J, with 9 bases between the two ends. Germline V gene lookup returns CDR1 MNHEY and CDR2 SMNVEV (reference sequence). The CDR3 runs to 13 residues. The CDR3 DNA reads as TGTGCCAGCAGCTTAGGCCGGAACACTGAAGCTTTCTTT. It codes for CASSLGRNTEAFF.

This clonotype was recorded at least ten times. This chain joins TRBV2 and TRBJ1-2; D might be TRBD1 (6 bases). The length of the CDR3 is 15 residues. The ends were cut back, 8 bases at V and 0 bases at J, with 16 bases in the middle. Germline lookup yields CDR1 SNHLY and CDR2 FYNNEI. The CDR3 sequence is CASLWGLRANYGYTF. Written as DNA, the CDR3 is TGTGCCAGCCTCTGGGGGCTCCGAGCTAACTATGGCTACACCTTC.

In the case of this clonotype: This sequence may be a read error, since a much larger clone differs from it by one base. The rearrangement uses TRBV30 and TRBJ2-2; possibly TRBD2 for D (5 bases). Per germline, CDR1 GTSNPN and CDR2 SVGIG (reference sequence). The CDR3 is made up of 11 amino acids. In DNA form, the CDR3 reads TGTGCCTGGAGTGTACTTGGGGAGCTGCTTTTT. This gives the protein CAWSVLGELLF. Using reference TRBV30 and TRBJ2-2 for the parts outside the CDR3, the full variable domain is SQTIHQWPATLVQPVGSPLSLECTVEGTSNPNLYWYRQAAGRGLQLLFYSVGIGQISSEVPQNLSASRPQDRQFILSSKKLLLSDSGFYLCAWSVLGELLFGEGSRLTVL.

This clonotype was seen more than once but under ten times. J is TRBJ1-3 and V is TRBV18, with 9 bases lining up with TRBD1. The V and J ends lost 3 bases and 0 bases, in that order; junction bases with no gene match: 3. This CDR3 region has 16 residues. Germline loops: CDR1 KGHSH, CDR2 LQKENI. DNA of the CDR3: TGTGCCAGCTCACCGGGACAGGGAAGCTCTGGAAACACCATATATTTT. Translated: CASSPGQGSSGNTIYF. Drawing the rest from reference TRBV18 and TRBJ1-3, the complete variable domain is NAGVMQNPRHLVRRRGQEARLRCSPMKGHSHVYWYRQLPEEGLKFMVYLQKENIIDESGMPKERFSAEFPKEGPSILRIQQVVRGDSAAYFCASSPGQGSSGNTIYFGEGSWLTVV.

This rearrangement joins TRBV20-1 to TRBJ1-2; D not certain. This CDR3 comprises 13 residues. The V end lost 3 bases, the J end lost 4 bases, and 12 bases lay between the germline ends. In germline, CDR1 is DFQATT, CDR2 SNEGSKA (reference sequence). CDR3 in amino acids: CSARAPGLYGYTF. CDR3 sequence (DNA): TGCAGTGCTAGGGCCCCAGGTCTCTATGGCTACACCTTC.

V and J are TRBV4-1 and TRBJ1-1; D gene unclear. This CDR3 region has 15 residues. The V end was cut by 4 bases, the J end by 2 bases, with 14 bases between. Germline V lookup: CDR1 MGHRA, CDR2 YSYEKL. The CDR3: CASSRLIGPNTEAFF. The CDR3 bases are TGCGCCAGCAGCCGGCTGATAGGTCCTAACACTGAAGCTTTCTTT.

The rearrangement uses TRBV7-2 and TRBJ2-1; TRBD2 matches 10 bases. The V segment lost 6 bases and the J segment 15 bases; nucleotides outside the gene matches: 11. From germline, CDR1 is SGHTA and CDR2 FQGNSA. This CDR3 comprises 13 residues. In nucleotides, the CDR3 is TGTGCCAGCAGACGGACTAGCGGAACCCCTATGTTCTTC. Translation: CASRRTSGTPMFF.

CDR3 nucleotide sequence: TGTGCCAGCAGTCAGGCCATGGGCACAGATACGCAGTATTTT. This codes for CASSQAMGTDTQYF. The gene calls are TRBV28 and TRBJ2-3; D gene uncertain. V was trimmed by 5 bases and J by 1 base, leaving 10 bases between them. CDR3 length: 14 residues. CDR1 and CDR2 from the germline V gene are MDHEN and SYDVKM.

The chain joins TRBV5-1 to TRBJ2-3; 7 nucleotides align to TRBD2. The CDR3 sequence is 14 residues long. The V gene end was trimmed by 5 bases and the J gene end by 6 bases; junction bases not matched to a gene: 9. CDR1 is SGHRS and CDR2 is YFSETQ in the germline V gene. For the CDR3, the DNA is TGCGCCAGCAGTGGAGGGAGGGCCAGGGATACGCAGTATTTT. Encoded protein: CASSGGRARDTQYF.

Ten or more counts support this clonotype. The V gene is TRBV29-1, the J gene TRBJ2-1; D is uncertain. Deletions cut 4 bases from V and 7 bases from J, with 8 bases between. Germline-derived CDR1 and CDR2 are SQVTM and ANQGSEA. The CDR3 sequence is 11 residues long. The CDR3 region is CSVVGGNEQFF. CDR3 in DNA: TGCAGCGTTGTAGGTGGGAATGAGCAGTTCTTC.

This clonotype appeared many times. The chain employs TRBV7-3 and TRBJ1-1; D is undetermined. Trimming removed 3 bases from V and 11 bases from J, with 16 bases in between. This CDR3 region has 13 residues. The germline gives CDR1 SGHTA, CDR2 FQGTGA. CDR3 sequence reads: CASSLEDGSRAFF. In DNA form, the CDR3 reads TGTGCCAGCAGCTTGGAGGACGGGTCTCGGGCTTTCTTT.

This clonotype was seen only a few times. The chain has TRBV4-2 and TRBJ1-2; D unclear. V lost 0 bases and J 3 bases, leaving 11 bases between the germline ends. Germline-derived CDR1 and CDR2 are LGHNA and YNFKEQ. This CDR3 spans 15 amino acids. CDR3 coding DNA: TGTGCCAGCAGCCAAGAAGCCACGAACGACTATGGCTACACCTTC. This gives the protein CASSQEATNDYGYTF.

This clonotype appeared many times. An end of the junction does not agree with germline; a read error may underlie this. The chain joins TRBV11-2 to TRBJ2-1; perhaps TRBD1 as D (5 bases). This CDR3 has 14 residues. Germline V CDR1 and CDR2: SGHAT, FQNNGV. The CDR3 DNA is TGTGCCAGCAGTTTAGACAGCTCCTACAATGAGCAGTTCTTC. Protein product: CASSLDSSYNEQFF.

J is TRBJ1-1 and V is TRBV29-1; TRBD1 aligns across 7 bases. CDR1 and CDR2 from the germline V gene are SQVTM and ANQGSEA. V trimming: 4 bases; J trimming: 3 bases; junction bases outside the gene matches: 2. This CDR3 has 12 amino acids. The CDR3, as DNA: TGCAGCGTTGCGGACAGGTACACTGAAGCTTTCTTT. This encodes CSVADRYTEAFF.

This clonotype was observed many times. V usage is TRBV12-3 or TRBV12-4 and J usage is TRBJ1-1; no firm D call. The CDR3 length is 11 residues. Trimming pared 0 bases from V and 7 bases from J, leaving 3 bases between. The CDR3 sequence is CASSLAGEAFF. CDR3 in DNA: TGTGCCAGCAGTTTAGCTGGTGAAGCTTTCTTT.